This T cell receptor beta chain is from a study of cytomegalovirus exposure and HLA in healthy donors. Study as a whole: Out of about 190 million T cells, an earlier analysis found around 110 million unique TCR beta sequences in total. Study-level results: In an earlier analysis, in around 590 donors, most V segments appeared productive either ~90% or ~30% of the time. The majority of TCR sequences were rare, yet some public TCRs appeared in many donors.

Primers for the PCR totalled 60 Vbeta and 13 Jbeta. In the authors' workflow: Unique TCR beta chains totaled around 86 million in a later count, with roughly 10 million of them shared. Libraries were prepared by immunoSEQ multiplex PCR; TCRdb keeps only in-frame clonotypes and omits some of them. Clone size and the V and J calls come from that table; the DNA yielded D and trimming. The repertoire consists of some 180,000 clones, with 75% to 85% occurring once and the leading ten covering 2% to 2.5%. The CDR3 is 14 residues long. Germline V gives CDR1 LNHNV, CDR2 YYDKDF (reference sequence). V lost 5 bases and J 7 bases, leaving 12 bases between the germline ends. As concerns this clone: Its target is unknown.

The receptor's source is a woman under 40 in good health and CMV-seropositive. This chain connects TRBV15 to TRBJ1-6; D uncertain. Sequenced sample: PBMCs. The chain's CDR3 is CATSLGGGNSPLHF. The DNA for the CDR3 is TGTGCCACCAGCCTAGGCGGAGGGAATTCACCCCTCCACTTT.